Following are 5 T cell receptor beta chains from one sample sequenced in a study of glioma-infiltrating T cells after dendritic cell vaccination. TCRdb keeps only in-frame clones here, not all; method: immunoSEQ multiplex PCR. There are some 73,000 clones in the sample; roughly 87% occur only once, and around 2.3% lies in the top ten. The material sequenced was blood, taken before dendritic cell vaccination. The receptors originated from a human donor with glioblastoma.

The chain couples TRBV6-5 to TRBJ1-2; possible D gene TRBD1, 5 bases. Per germline, CDR1 MNHEY and CDR2 SVGAGI. The CDR3 length is 13 residues. The germline V and J ends were trimmed by 5 bases and 5 bases, with 12 bases remaining between them. CDR3 DNA sequence: TGTGCCAGCAGTCAGCGGGGCAAGTATGGCTACACCTTC. Protein product: CASSQRGKYGYTF.

This chain joins TRBV1 and TRBJ2-7; TRBD2, the table's D call, was not compared with the DNA. TRBV1 is reported as a pseudogene. The CDR3 runs 15 residues. CDR3 residues: CTSSQPLAGEYEQYV. Written as DNA, the CDR3 is TGCACCAGCAGCCAACCACTAGCGGGAGAATACGAGCAGTACGTC.

The chain is built from TRBV10-3 and TRBJ2-3, with 14 bases identical to TRBD2. Germline V CDR1 and CDR2: ENHRY, SYGVKD. V was clipped by 0 bases and J by 3 bases; unmatched bases: 2. The CDR3 is made up of 17 amino acids. DNA of the CDR3: TGTGCCATCAGTGAGTCGGGACTAGCGGGAGTAACAGATACGCAGTATTTT. Its translation is CAISESGLAGVTDTQYF.

The rearrangement links TRBV29-1 to TRBJ1-1, with D tentatively TRBD1 (5 bases). V shed 2 bases and J shed 2 bases, with 9 bases lying between them. The germline V gene has CDR1 SQVTM and CDR2 ANQGSEA. The CDR3 spans 13 residues. The DNA of the CDR3 is TGCAGCGTTGAAATGACAGTCAACACTGAAGCTTTCTTT. Amino acid sequence: CSVEMTVNTEAFF. Complete variable domain (other parts from reference TRBV29-1 and TRBJ1-1): SAVISQKPSRDICQRGTSLTIQCQVDSQVTMMFWYRQQPGQSLTLIATANQGSEATYESGFVIDKFPISRPNLTFSTLTVSNMSPEDSSIYLCSVEMTVNTEAFFGQGTRLTVV.

A few counts support this clone. This chain joins TRBV7-3 and TRBJ1-4; D is unclear. Trimming cost V 0 bases and J 7 bases, with 12 bases left between them. Germline CDR1 reads SGHTA; CDR2 reads FQGTGA. The CDR3 extends over 15 amino acids. As DNA, the CDR3 is TGTGCCAGCAGCTTAACCGGCGCCAGAGGTGAAAAACTGTTTTTT. Translating it yields CASSLTGARGEKLFF. Using reference TRBV7-3 and TRBJ1-4 for the parts outside the CDR3, the full variable domain is GAGVSQTPSNKVTEKGKYVELRCDPISGHTALYWYRQSLGQGPEFLIYFQGTGAADDSGLPNDRFFAVRPEGSVSTLKIQRTERGDSAVYLCASSLTGARGEKLFFGSGTQLSVL.